What follows is one TCR beta chain and its context. Antigen: not known. This record comes from a study of shared clonotypes between healthy human individuals. Study-level information: Three plates were used per donor for CD4 naive, three for CD4 memory, two for CD8 naive and one for CD8 memory. Study-wide results and caveats: Only blood underwent sampling, and tissue repertoires likely differ.

Several immunoSEQ 96-well plates shared each subset's DNA, each plate a replicate. Original processing methods: There were no quality scores in the junction-only immunoSEQ sequences, so filtering differed. The assay was immunoSEQ multiplex PCR, and TCRdb's table has in-frame clones only and misses some. V and J calls plus clone size are reproduced from that table; the DNA served to infer D and trimming. The sample includes about 1 million clones, 70% to 80% of them seen just once. The CDR3 has 14 residues. CDR1 is MNHNS and CDR2 is SASEGT in the germline V gene. The ends were cut back, 7 bases at V and 2 bases at J, with 14 bases in the middle.

The sequencing sample was made of memory CD4+ T cells sorted from blood. Subset defined: CD45RA-negative fraction. The origin of this receptor is a young man in good health. This chain uses TRBV6-1 with TRBJ1-2; D ambiguous. CDR3 coding DNA: TGTGCCAGCATCATTTCAGACCTCAACTATGGCTACACCTTC. Its protein is CASIISDLNYGYTF.